The present entry profiles one T cell receptor beta chain with its context. The CDR3 is 17 residues long. CDR1 and CDR2 (germline): MDHEN, SYDVKM. Germline trimming cut 5 bases from V and 2 bases from J; bases unmatched to any gene: 12. In the source study's methods: Amplified reference gene primers provided the basis for estimating nucleated cell counts. Profiling relied on immunoSEQ multiplex PCR, and the TCRdb table lists in-frame clones only, not all of them. V and J calls plus clone size are reproduced from that table; the DNA served to infer D and trimming. This sample has 200,000 or so clones, with around nine tenths found just once. These data come from a study of blood T cell repertoires in COVID-19. Study background: Both acute and convalescent COVID-19 samples were obtained from the United States, Italy and Spain. PBMCs, B-cell-depleted T cells, or T cells provided the cDNA or gDNA that made up the material.

The origin of this receptor is a woman in her fifties or sixties with acute or convalescent COVID-19. Input material: peripheral blood. This chain connects TRBV28 to TRBJ2-7; 10 positions match TRBD1. CDR3 in DNA: TGTGCCAGCAGTGTACCGGGACAGGGGCCTCTAACCTACGAGCAGTACTTC. Its translation is CASSVPGQGPLTYEQYF.